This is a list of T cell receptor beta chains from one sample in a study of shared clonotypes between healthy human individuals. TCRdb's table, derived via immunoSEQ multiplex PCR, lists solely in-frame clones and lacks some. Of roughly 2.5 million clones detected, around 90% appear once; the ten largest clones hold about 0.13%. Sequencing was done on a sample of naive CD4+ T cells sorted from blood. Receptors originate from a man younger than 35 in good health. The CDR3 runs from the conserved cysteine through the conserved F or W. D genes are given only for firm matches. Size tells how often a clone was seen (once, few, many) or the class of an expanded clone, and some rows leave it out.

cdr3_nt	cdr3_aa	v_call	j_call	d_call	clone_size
TGTGCCAGCAGTCTACGACTAGCGGGGGGCCTCAGGGAGCAGTTCTTC	CASSLRLAGGLREQFF	TRBV7-8	TRBJ2-1	TRBD2	once
TGTGCCAGCTCACAGTGGGAGGGGCAGTTCTTC	CASSQWEGQFF	TRBV18	TRBJ2-1	TRBD2	once
TGCGCCAGCAGCTTGGAAGGGGGGACGGAGACCCAGTACTTC	CASSLEGGTETQYF	TRBV5-1	TRBJ2-5	.	.
TGCAGCGTTGGAGTACAGACTAGGTATGAGCAGTTCTTC	CSVGVQTRYEQFF	TRBV29-1	TRBJ2-1	.	.
TGTGCCAGAAGGGCAGGGAACTATGGCTACACCTTC	CARRAGNYGYTF	TRBV2	TRBJ1-2	.	.
TGTGCCAGCAGCTTAGGGGGGAAGACCTCGCGACACAACAATGAGCAGTTCTTC	CASSLGGKTSRHNNEQFF	TRBV7-9	TRBJ2-1	.	.
TGTGCCACCAGCTACACTCCTAGCGGGGGGGAGGAGACCCAGTACTTC	CATSYTPSGGEETQYF	TRBV15	TRBJ2-5	TRBD2	.
TGTGCCATCATGGGGACGTACACGGGAGATGGCTACACCTTC	CAIMGTYTGDGYTF	TRBV10-3	TRBJ1-2	.	.
TGTGCCATCAGTGAGAACGGATATGGCTACACCTTC	CAISENGYGYTF	TRBV10-3	TRBJ1-2	.	.
TGTGCCAGCAGTGCAGGTTTTAATAACTATGGCTACACCTTC	CASSAGFNNYGYTF	TRBV6-1	TRBJ1-2	.	.
TGTGCCATAGAGAGAGTAGCGAACACCGGGGAGCTGTTTTTT	CAIERVANTGELFF	TRBV10-3	TRBJ2-2	.	.
TGTGCCTCGGGGGCAGGGGGAGGGCTTGGCTACACCTTC	CASGAGGGLGYTF	TRBV30	TRBJ1-2	TRBD1	.
TGCAGTGCTAGGATTGCAGATACGCAGTATTTT	CSARIADTQYF	TRBV20-1	TRBJ2-3	.	.
TGCGCCAGCAGCTTAGCGGGGGGGCTAACAGATACGCAGTATTTT	CASSLAGGLTDTQYF	TRBV5-1	TRBJ2-3	TRBD2	.
TGTGCCAGCTCACCGAAAACAGGGATGAACACTGAAGCTTTCTTT	CASSPKTGMNTEAFF	TRBV18	TRBJ1-1	.	.
TGTGCCAGCAGCGTGACAGGGGGCTACGAGCAGTACTTC	CASSVTGGYEQYF	TRBV2	TRBJ2-7	TRBD1	.
TGTGCCAGCAGCCCCGGGACAGGGCTGTATACAGATACGCAGTATTTT	CASSPGTGLYTDTQYF	TRBV6-6	TRBJ2-3	TRBD1	.
TGTGCCAGCAGTGATTCGGGCGGGTCAGGGGCCAACGTCCTGACTTTC	CASSDSGGSGANVLTF	TRBV6-1	TRBJ2-6	.	.
TGTGCCAGCAGCAAAGTAAACAGGGGAAGGGTCGGGGAGCTGTTTTTT	CASSKVNRGRVGELFF	TRBV21-1	TRBJ2-2	.	.